This T cell receptor beta chain was captured in a study of blood T cell repertoires in COVID-19. Germline V gene data show CDR1 as GTSNPN and CDR2 as SVGIG (reference sequence). This CDR3 has 15 amino acids. This clone was seen a handful of times. In the original analysis: Nucleated cell number was recorded as an estimate derived from reference gene primer amplification. Libraries were prepared by immunoSEQ multiplex PCR; TCRdb keeps only in-frame clonotypes and omits some of them. D and trimming were read from the DNA, whereas the V and J calls and clone size are those reported in that table. The table has approximately 250,000 clones, about 89% seen once.

Sequenced input: peripheral blood. V is TRBV30 and J is TRBJ1-4, with D maybe TRBD1 (6 bases). This receptor was obtained from a man aged 35 to 55 with active or convalescent COVID-19. The CDR3 nucleotides read TGTGCAATGGAAGATCCAAGGGGGAGAAATGAAAAACTGTTTTTT. Residues: CAMEDPRGRNEKLFF.